This TCR beta chain was obtained from a study of T cell repertoires in cytomegalovirus infection. Study context: TCR beta signatures that were public indicated CMV infection and matching HLA type.

Study observations and caveats: There were carriers of CMV plus the relevant HLA, and cumulative public TCR beta family frequency identified them. Ex vivo responses were dominated by HLA-C-restricted CMV-specific TCR beta clonotypes.

TCRdb used MiXCR to reprocess the reads, holding one entry per CDR3 protein. The repertoire consists of hundreds of thousands of distinct CDR3 sequences, with under 20% occurring once and the leading ten covering around 11%. Germline trimming cut 6 bases from V and 0 bases from J; bases unmatched to any gene: 8. This CDR3 is built from 16 residues. In this sample, this clonotype turned up many times. Its antigen is not identified. This receptor was obtained from a human donor in good health (CMV status not recorded). Some clones in this sample may be carry-over from other donors' samples. The sequenced material came from PBMCs. The chain joins TRBV12-3 or TRBV12-4 to TRBJ1-3, with TRBD1 matching 7 bases. CDR3 residues: CASSRNRGLSGNTIYF. Written as DNA, the CDR3 is TGTGCCAGCAGCCGTAACAGGGGCCTCTCTGGAAACACCATATATTTT.